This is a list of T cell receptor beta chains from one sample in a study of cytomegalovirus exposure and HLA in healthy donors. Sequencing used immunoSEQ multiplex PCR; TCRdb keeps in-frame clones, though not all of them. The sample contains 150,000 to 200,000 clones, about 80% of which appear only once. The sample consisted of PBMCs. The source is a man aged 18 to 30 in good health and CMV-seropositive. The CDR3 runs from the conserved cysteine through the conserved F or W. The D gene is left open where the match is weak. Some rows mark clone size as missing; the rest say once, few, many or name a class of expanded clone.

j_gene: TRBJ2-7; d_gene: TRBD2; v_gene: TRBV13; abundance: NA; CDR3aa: CASSGGLDDEQYF; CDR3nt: TGTGCCAGCAGCGGAGGACTAGACGACGAGCAGTACTTC
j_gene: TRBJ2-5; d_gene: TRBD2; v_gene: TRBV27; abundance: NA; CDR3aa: CASSLSRTSGRVETQYF; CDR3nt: TGTGCCAGCAGTTTATCCCGGACTAGCGGGAGAGTAGAGACCCAGTACTTC
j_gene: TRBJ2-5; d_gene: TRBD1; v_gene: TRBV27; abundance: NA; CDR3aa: CASSATGYEKETQYF; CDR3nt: TGTGCCAGCAGTGCGACAGGGTATGAGAAAGAGACCCAGTACTTC
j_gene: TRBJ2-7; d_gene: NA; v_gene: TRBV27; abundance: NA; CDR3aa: CASSLDLTYEQYF; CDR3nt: TGTGCCAGCAGTTTAGACTTGACCTACGAGCAGTACTTC
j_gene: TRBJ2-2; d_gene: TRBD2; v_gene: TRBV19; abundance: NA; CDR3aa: CASSIAGGTGELFF; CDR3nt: TGTGCCAGTAGTATAGCGGGAGGCACCGGGGAGCTGTTTTTT
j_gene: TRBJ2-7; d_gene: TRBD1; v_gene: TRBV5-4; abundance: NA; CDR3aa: CASSKGQGRHEQYF; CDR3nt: TGTGCCAGCAGCAAGGGACAGGGGAGGCACGAGCAGTACTTC
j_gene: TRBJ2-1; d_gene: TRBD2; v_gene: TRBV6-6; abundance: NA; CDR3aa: CAGAPSGSLINEQFF; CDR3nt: TGTGCCGGGGCCCCTAGCGGGAGTTTAATCAATGAGCAGTTCTTC
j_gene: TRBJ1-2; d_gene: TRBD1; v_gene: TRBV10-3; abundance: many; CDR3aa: CAISESNWWDSSYGYTF; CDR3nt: TGTGCCATCAGTGAGTCTAACTGGTGGGACAGCTCTTATGGCTACACCTTC
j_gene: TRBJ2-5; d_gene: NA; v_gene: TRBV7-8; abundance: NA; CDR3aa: CASSLGRSGQGTRETQYF; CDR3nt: TGTGCCAGCAGCTTAGGTCGCAGCGGCCAAGGGACTCGGGAGACCCAGTACTTC
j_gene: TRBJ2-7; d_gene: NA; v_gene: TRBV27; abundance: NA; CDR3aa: CASSKGVPYEQYF; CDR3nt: TGTGCCAGCAGTAAGGGGGTCCCCTACGAGCAGTACTTC
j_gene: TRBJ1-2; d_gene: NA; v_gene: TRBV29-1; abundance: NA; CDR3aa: CSVEDQYGYTF; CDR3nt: TGCAGCGTTGAAGATCAGTATGGCTACACCTTC
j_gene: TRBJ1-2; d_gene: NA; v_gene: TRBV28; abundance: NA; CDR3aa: CASSATGNFPYGYTF; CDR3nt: TGTGCCAGCAGTGCGACAGGAAACTTTCCCTATGGCTACACCTTC
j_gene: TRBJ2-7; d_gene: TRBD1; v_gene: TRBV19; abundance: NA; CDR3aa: CASSSRQGDNEQYF; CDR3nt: TGTGCCAGTAGTTCCCGACAGGGTGACAACGAGCAGTACTTC
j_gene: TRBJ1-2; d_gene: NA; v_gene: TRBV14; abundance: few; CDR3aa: CASSQGARDYGYTF; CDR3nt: TGTGCCAGCAGCCAAGGGGCCAGGGACTATGGCTACACCTTC
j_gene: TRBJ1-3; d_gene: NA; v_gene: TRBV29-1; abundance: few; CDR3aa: CSVSKAGSGNTIYF; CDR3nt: TGCAGCGTTAGTAAAGCAGGCTCTGGAAACACCATATATTTT
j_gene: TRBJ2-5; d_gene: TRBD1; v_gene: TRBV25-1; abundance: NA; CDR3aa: CASSLRQGVETQYF; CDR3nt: TGTGCCAGCAGCCTACGACAGGGGGTAGAGACCCAGTACTTC
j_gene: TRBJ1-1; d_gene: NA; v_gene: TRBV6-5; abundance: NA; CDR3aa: CASLQGNTEAFF; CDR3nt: TGTGCCAGCCTACAGGGGAACACTGAAGCTTTCTTT
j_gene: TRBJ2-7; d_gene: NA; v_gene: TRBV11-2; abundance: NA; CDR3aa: CASSSRGTSYEQYF; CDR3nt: TGTGCCAGCAGTTCAAGGGGGACGTCCTACGAGCAGTACTTC
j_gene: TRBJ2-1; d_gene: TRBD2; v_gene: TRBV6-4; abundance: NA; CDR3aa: CASSDSTSGYNEQFF; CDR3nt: TGTGCCAGCAGTGACTCGACTAGCGGGTACAATGAGCAGTTCTTC
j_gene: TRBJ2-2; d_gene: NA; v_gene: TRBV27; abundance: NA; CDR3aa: CASRPLGGPGELFF; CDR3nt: TGTGCCAGCAGACCCTTGGGGGGACCCGGGGAGCTGTTTTTT
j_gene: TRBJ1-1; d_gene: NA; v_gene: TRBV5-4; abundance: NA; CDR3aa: CASARGYSEAFF; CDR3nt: TGTGCCAGCGCCCGAGGATACTCTGAAGCTTTCTTT
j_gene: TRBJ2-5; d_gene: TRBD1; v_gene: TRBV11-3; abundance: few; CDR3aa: CASSLRGGPRGTQYF; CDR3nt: TGTGCCAGCAGCTTACGAGGGGGCCCCCGGGGGACCCAGTACTTC
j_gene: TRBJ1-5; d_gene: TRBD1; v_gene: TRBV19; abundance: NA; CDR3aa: CASSPGQGLNQPQHF; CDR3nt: TGTGCCAGTAGCCCGGGACAGGGACTCAATCAGCCCCAGCATTTT
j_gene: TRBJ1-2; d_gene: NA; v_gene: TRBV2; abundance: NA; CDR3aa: CASSVGGWDYGYTF; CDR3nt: TGTGCCAGCAGTGTAGGGGGTTGGGACTATGGCTACACCTTC
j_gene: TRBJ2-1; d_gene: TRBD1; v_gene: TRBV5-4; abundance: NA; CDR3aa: CASSRVRGQIDNEQFF; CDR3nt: TGTGCCAGCAGCCGAGTAAGGGGACAGATAGACAATGAGCAGTTCTTC
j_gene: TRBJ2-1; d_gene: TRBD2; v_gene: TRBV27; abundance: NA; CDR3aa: CASSSTGTSVNEQFF; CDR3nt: TGTGCCAGCAGTTCAACCGGGACTAGCGTCAATGAGCAGTTCTTC
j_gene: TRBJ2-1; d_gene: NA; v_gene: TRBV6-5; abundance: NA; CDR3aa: CASSYGGRYNEQFF; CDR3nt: TGTGCCAGCAGTTACGGGGGGAGATACAATGAGCAGTTCTTC
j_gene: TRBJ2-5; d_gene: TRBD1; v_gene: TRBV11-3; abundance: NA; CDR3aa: CASSSGTGDQETQYF; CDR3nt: TGTGCCAGCAGCTCTGGGACAGGGGACCAAGAGACCCAGTACTTC
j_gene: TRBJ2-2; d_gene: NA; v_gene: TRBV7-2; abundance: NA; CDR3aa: CASSTRTGSGNTGELFF; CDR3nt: TGTGCCAGCAGCACCCGGACTGGAAGTGGGAACACCGGGGAGCTGTTTTTT
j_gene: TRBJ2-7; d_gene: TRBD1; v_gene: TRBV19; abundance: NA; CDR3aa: CASSIAPGQGNYEQYF; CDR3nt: TGTGCCAGTAGTATAGCCCCGGGACAGGGAAACTACGAGCAGTACTTC
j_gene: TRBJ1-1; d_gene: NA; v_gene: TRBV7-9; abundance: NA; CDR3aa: CASSLRGADSEAFF; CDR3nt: TGTGCCAGCAGCCTACGTGGAGCGGACTCTGAAGCTTTCTTT
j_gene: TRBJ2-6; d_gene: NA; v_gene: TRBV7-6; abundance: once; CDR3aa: CASSSLGVSGANVLTF; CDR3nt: TGTGCCAGCAGCTCTTTAGGGGTGTCTGGGGCCAACGTCCTGACTTTC
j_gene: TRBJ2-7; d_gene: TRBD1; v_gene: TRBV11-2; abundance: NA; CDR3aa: CASNRDRGYEQYF; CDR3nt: TGTGCCAGCAACCGGGACAGGGGCTACGAGCAGTACTTC
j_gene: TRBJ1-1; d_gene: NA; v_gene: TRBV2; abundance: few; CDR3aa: CASSPRGSTEAFF; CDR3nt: TGTGCCAGCAGTCCCCGTGGTAGCACTGAAGCTTTCTTT
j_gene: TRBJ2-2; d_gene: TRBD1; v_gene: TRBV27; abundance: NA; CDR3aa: CASRRTGVRTGELFF; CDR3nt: TGTGCCAGCAGACGGACAGGGGTGCGGACCGGGGAGCTGTTTTTT
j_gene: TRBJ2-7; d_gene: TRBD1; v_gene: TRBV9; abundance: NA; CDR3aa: CASSAGQAFEQYF; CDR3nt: TGTGCCAGCAGCGCGGGACAGGCCTTCGAGCAGTACTTC
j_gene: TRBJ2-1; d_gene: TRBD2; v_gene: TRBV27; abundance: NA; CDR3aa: CASGGSGRNEQFF; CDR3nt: TGTGCCAGCGGGGGAAGCGGGAGAAATGAGCAGTTCTTC
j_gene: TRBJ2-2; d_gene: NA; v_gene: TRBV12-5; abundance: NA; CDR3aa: CASGSFRVGRTGELFF; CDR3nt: TGTGCTAGTGGTTCTTTCCGAGTGGGGCGCACCGGGGAGCTGTTTTTT
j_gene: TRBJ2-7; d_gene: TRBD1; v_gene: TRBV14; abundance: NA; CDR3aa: CASSHGGQGVYEQYF; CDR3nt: TGTGCCAGCAGCCATGGGGGACAGGGTGTTTACGAGCAGTACTTC
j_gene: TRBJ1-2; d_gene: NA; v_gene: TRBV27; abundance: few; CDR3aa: CASSPSAAGYGYTF; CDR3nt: TGTGCCAGCAGTCCCTCAGCCGCGGGCTATGGCTACACCTTC
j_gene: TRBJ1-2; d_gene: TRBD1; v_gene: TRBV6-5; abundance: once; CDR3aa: CASSYSDRVYGYTF; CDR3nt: TGTGCCAGCAGTTACTCGGACAGGGTCTATGGCTACACCTTC
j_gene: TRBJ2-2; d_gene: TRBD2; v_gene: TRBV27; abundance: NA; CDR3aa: CASSLGGRGSGELFF; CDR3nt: TGTGCCAGCAGTTTGGGCGGGAGAGGTTCCGGGGAGCTGTTTTTT
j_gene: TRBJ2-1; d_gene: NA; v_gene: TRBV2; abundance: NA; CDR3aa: CASKRDSGNEQFF; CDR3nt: TGTGCCAGCAAGAGAGACTCGGGCAATGAGCAGTTCTTC
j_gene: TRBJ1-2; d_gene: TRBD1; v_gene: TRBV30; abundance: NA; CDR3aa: CAFSGGTGYGYTF; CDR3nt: TGTGCCTTCTCAGGGGGGACAGGGTATGGCTACACCTTC
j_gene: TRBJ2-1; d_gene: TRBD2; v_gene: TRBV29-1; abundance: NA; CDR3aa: CSGVAGGPNDEQFF; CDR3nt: TGCAGCGGGGTAGCGGGAGGGCCTAACGATGAGCAGTTCTTC
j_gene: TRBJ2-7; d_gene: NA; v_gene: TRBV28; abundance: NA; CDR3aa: CASSSWGRYQDEQYF; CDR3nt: TGTGCCAGCAGTTCGTGGGGGCGCTACCAAGACGAGCAGTACTTC
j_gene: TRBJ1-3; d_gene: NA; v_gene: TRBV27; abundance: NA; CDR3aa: CASSLSGAFSGNTIYF; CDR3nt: TGTGCCAGCAGTTTAAGTGGGGCTTTCTCTGGAAACACCATATATTTT
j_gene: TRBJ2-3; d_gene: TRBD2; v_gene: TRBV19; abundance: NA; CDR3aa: CASSMRLAGVKDTQYF; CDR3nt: TGTGCCAGTAGTATGCGACTAGCGGGAGTAAAAGATACGCAGTATTTT
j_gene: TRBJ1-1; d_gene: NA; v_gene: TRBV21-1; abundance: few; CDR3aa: CASSNGGTVNTEAFF; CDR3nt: TGTGCCAGCAGCAATGGAGGGACGGTGAACACTGAAGCTTTCTTT
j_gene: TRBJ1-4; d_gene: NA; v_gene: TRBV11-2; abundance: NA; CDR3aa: CASSLGSTTGEKLFF; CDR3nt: TGTGCCAGCAGCTTAGGGTCGACAACGGGGGAAAAACTGTTTTTT
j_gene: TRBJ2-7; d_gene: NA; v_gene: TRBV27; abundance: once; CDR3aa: CASSLFLGGEQYF; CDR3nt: TGTGCCAGCAGTTTATTTCTGGGGGGCGAGCAGTACTTC
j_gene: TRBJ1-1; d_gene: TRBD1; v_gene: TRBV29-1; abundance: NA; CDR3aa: CSGGTGEAFF; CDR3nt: TGCAGCGGAGGGACAGGTGAAGCTTTCTTT
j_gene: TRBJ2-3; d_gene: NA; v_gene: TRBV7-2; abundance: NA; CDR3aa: CASRKGRPAQDTQYF; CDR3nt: TGTGCCAGCAGAAAGGGGCGGCCGGCACAAGATACGCAGTATTTT
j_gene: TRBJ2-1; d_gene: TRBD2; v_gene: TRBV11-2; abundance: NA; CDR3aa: CASSGSGLADYNEQFF; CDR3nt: TGTGCCAGCAGCGGGTCGGGACTAGCGGATTACAATGAGCAGTTCTTC
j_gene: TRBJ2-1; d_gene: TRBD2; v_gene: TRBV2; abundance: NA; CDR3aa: CASSVGSGRDNEQFF; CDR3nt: TGTGCCAGCAGTGTCGGTAGCGGGAGGGACAATGAGCAGTTCTTC
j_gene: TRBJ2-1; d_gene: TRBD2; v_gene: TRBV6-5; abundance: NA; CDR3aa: CASSPGLAGVNEQFF; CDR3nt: TGTGCCAGCAGCCCCGGACTAGCGGGAGTCAATGAGCAGTTCTTC
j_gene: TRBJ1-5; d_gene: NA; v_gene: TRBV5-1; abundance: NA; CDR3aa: CASSAFMDRINQPQHF; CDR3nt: TGCGCCAGCAGCGCCTTTATGGACAGAATCAATCAGCCCCAGCATTTT